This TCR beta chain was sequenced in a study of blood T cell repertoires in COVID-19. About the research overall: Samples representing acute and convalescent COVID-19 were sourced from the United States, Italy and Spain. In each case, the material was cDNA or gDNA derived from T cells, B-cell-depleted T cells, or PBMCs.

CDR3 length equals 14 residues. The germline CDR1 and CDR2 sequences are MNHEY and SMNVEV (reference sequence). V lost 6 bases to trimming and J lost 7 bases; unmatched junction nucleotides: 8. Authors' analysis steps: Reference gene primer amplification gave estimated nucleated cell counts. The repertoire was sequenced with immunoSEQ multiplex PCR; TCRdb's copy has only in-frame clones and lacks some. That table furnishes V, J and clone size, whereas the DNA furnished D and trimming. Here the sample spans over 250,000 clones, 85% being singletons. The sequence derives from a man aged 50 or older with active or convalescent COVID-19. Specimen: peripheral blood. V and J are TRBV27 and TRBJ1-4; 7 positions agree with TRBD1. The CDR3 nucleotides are TGTGCCAGCAGACCGGACAGGTTCGGTGAAAAACTGTTTTTT. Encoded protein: CASRPDRFGEKLFF. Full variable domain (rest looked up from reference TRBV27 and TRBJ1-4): EAQVTQNPRYLITVTGKKLTVTCSQNMNHEYMSWYRQDPGLGLRQIYYSMNVEVTDKGDVPEGYKVSRKEKRNFPLILESPSPNQTSLYFCASRPDRFGEKLFFGSGTQLSVL.